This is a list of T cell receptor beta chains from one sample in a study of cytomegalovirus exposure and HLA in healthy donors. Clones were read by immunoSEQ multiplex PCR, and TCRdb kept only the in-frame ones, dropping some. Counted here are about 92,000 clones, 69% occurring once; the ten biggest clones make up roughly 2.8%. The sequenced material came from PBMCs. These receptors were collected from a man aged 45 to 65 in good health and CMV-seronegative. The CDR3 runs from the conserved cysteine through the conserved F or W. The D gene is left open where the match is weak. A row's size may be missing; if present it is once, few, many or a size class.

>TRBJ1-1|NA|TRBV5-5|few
TGTGCCAGCAGCTTTGCCAGGGTGGACACTGAAGCTTTCTTT
CASSFARVDTEAFF
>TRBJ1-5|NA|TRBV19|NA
TGTGCCAGTAGTATAGGGGGGCAGGGGTTCAATCAGCCCCAGCATTTT
CASSIGGQGFNQPQHF
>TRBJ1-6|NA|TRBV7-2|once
TGTGCCAGCAGCTCGCGCCTTAGCGGGGGCCCGGGGTCACCCCTCCACTTT
CASSSRLSGGPGSPLHF
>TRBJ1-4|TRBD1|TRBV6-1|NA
TGTGCCAGCAGTGATTTCAGGGGGCAGAATAATGAAAAACTGTTTTTT
CASSDFRGQNNEKLFF
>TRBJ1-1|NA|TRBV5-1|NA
TGCGCCAGCAGCTTGGAGGGGTACAACACTGAAGCTTTCTTT
CASSLEGYNTEAFF
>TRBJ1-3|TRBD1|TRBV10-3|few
TGTGCCACACAGTCAGGGGGCTCTGGAAACACCATATATTTT
CATQSGGSGNTIYF
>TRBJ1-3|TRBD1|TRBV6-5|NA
TGTGCCAGCAGTTACTCGCCTACAGGGGCCAGAAACACCATATATTTT
CASSYSPTGARNTIYF
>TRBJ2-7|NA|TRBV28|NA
TGTGCCAGCAGCGCCTCGTCTAGCTCCTACGAGCAGTACTTC
CASSASSSSYEQYF
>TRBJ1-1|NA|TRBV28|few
TGTGCCAGCTACTTAACAGGGGAAGCTTTCTTT
CASYLTGEAFF
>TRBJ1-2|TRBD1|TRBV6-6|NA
TGTGCCAGTAAACGGACAGGCAATTATGGCTACACCTTC
CASKRTGNYGYTF